The T cell receptor (beta chain) under discussion was sequenced for a study of T-cell memory formation after mild COVID-19. With 6 bases removed from V and 6 bases from J, the gap between germline ends came to 20 bases. The CDR3 length is 15 residues. 5'RACE with constant-segment primers built TCRalpha and TCRbeta cDNA libraries with UMIs. Via MiXCR, TCRdb re-called the 5' RACE reads, giving one row per CDR3 protein. The sample lists 50,000 to 60,000 distinct CDR3 sequences, 28% occurring once. On this clonotype: Its antigen is unidentified.

Whole-study results and caveats: The appearance of some responding clones in pre-infection memory suggested that cross-reactive memory joined.

Sample: PBMCs or a T cell subset sorted from them (not recorded which). V and J are TRBV12-3 or TRBV12-4 and TRBJ1-2; D remains ambiguous. This sequence originates from a man younger than 35 who had mild COVID-19 (a few samples of this study predate the infection). Cell type and time point are not known. CDR3 protein: CASSVALWGMDGYTF. The CDR3 DNA reads TGTGCCAGCAGCGTAGCCCTTTGGGGAATGGATGGCTACACCTTC.